The subject of this entry is one T cell receptor (beta chain). Germline CDR1 and CDR2: MNHNY and SVGAGI (reference sequence). V was cut by 6 bases and J by 4 bases, with 12 bases left in between. The length of the CDR3 is 13 residues. This specimen comes from a study of OX40 agonist ivuxolimab in advanced cancers. The assay was immunoSEQ multiplex PCR, and TCRdb's table has in-frame clones only and misses some. In the table there are roughly 120,000 clones, around 91% of which are singletons. Sequencing was performed on CD4+ or CD8+ T cells sorted from blood, taken in a trial of the OX40 agonist ivuxolimab. The chain carries TRBV6-6 and TRBJ1-2; D is perhaps TRBD1 (5 bases). The clonotype comes from an adult with an advanced solid tumor such as melanoma, head and neck, liver or kidney cancer. CDR3 residues: CASRPRVGYGYTF. DNA of the CDR3: TGTGCCAGCAGACCCAGGGTAGGCTATGGCTACACCTTC.